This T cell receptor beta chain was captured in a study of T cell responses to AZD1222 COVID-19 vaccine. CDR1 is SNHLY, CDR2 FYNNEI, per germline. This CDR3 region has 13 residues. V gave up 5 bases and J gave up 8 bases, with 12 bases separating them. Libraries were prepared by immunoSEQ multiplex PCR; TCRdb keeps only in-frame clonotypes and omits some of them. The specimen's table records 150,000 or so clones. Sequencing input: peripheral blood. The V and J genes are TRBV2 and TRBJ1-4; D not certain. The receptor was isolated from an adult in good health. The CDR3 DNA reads TGTGCCAGCAGTCTTCCGGGCTCCGAAAAACTGTTTTTT. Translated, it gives CASSLPGSEKLFF.